What follows is one T cell receptor (beta chain) and its context. V lost 5 bases and J lost 10, with 21 bases in between. CDR3 length: 15 residues. Germline V gene lookup returns CDR1 SQVTM and CDR2 ANQGSEA. The sample belongs to a study of STAT5B mutations in CD4+ large granular lymphocyte leukemia. Healthy controls were blood donor buffy coats. Libraries were prepared by immunoSEQ multiplex PCR; TCRdb keeps only in-frame clonotypes and omits some of them. The sample contains about 21,000 clones, 70% of which appear only once. The TCR originated in a human donor in good health. The J gene is TRBJ1-6, the V gene TRBV29-1, with a weak D call TRBD1 (5 bases). Sequencing was performed on CD4+ T cells from blood buffy coats. The CDR3 reads CSVRVSSNGDSPLHF. The CDR3 nucleotides read TGCAGCGTTCGGGTCAGTTCGAATGGGGACTCACCCCTCCACTTT.